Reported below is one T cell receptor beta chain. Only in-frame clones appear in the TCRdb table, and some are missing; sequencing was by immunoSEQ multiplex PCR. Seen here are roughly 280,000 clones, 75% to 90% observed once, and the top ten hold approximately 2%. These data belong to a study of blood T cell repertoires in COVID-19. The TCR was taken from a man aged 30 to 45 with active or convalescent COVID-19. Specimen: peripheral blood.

DNA for the CDR3: TGTGCCAGCAAAAAAGGAGCGGGCCGCCAAGAGACCCAGTACTTC. Amino acids: CASKKGAGRQETQYF. The chain is built from TRBV6-5 and TRBJ2-5; possibly TRBD2 for D (6 bases). The CDR3 has 15 amino acids. CDR1 and CDR2 (germline): MNHEY, SVGAGI. Between the trimmed V and J ends, which lost 7 bases and 1 base, there was a span of 16 bases.